This T cell receptor (beta chain) originates from a study of PD-L1 blockade in urothelial cancer. Profiling relied on immunoSEQ multiplex PCR, and the TCRdb table lists in-frame clones only, not all of them. The sample lists more than 55,000 clones; roughly four fifths were seen once. The germline V and J ends were trimmed by 0 bases and 8 bases, with 10 bases remaining between them. This CDR3 is built from 14 residues. CDR1 is MNHEY, CDR2 SMNVEV, per germline (reference sequence). The sample's time point: pretreatment peripheral blood. The sequencing here drew on PBMCs, taken around atezolizumab (anti-PD-L1) treatment. The chain combines TRBV27 with TRBJ1-4; D is undetermined. The clonotype comes from a man between 65 and 85 years old with urothelial cancer. Here the CDR3 DNA reads TGTGCCAGCAGTTTATCTGGTGAGGGAGAAAAACTGTTTTTT. Translating gives CASSLSGEGEKLFF.